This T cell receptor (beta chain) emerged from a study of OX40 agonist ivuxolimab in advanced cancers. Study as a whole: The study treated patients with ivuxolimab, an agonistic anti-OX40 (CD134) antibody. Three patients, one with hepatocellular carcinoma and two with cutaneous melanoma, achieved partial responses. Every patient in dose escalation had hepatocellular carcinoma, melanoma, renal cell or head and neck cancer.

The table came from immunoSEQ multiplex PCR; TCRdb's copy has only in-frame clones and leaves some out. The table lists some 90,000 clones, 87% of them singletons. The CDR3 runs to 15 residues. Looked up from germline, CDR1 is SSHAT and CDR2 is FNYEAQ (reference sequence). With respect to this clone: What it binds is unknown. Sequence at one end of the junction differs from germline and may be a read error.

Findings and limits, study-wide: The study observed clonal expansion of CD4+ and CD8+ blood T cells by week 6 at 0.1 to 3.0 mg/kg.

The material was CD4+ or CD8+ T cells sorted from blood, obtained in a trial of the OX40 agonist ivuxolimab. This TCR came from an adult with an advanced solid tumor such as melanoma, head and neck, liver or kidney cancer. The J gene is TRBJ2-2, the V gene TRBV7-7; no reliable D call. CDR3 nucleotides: TGTGCTAGCAGCTTGGGCCGGCAAAACACCGGGGAGCTGTTTTTT. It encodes CASSLGRQNTGELFF.